Listed below are T cell receptor beta chains from one sample, sequenced in a study of beta chain features in type 1 diabetes. Clones were read by immunoSEQ multiplex PCR, and TCRdb kept only the in-frame ones, dropping some. The profile shows hundreds of thousands of clones, about an eighth of them singletons. Sequenced input: naive CD4+ T cells from blood. These receptors all stem from a man aged 18 to 30 with type 1 diabetes. Both conserved end residues are part of each CDR3. The D gene is left open where the match is weak. A row's size may be missing; if present it is once, few, many or a size class.

TRBV6-6	15	-	few	TRBJ1-1	CASSYSTGLNTEAFF	TGTGCCAGCAGTTACTCGACGGGACTGAACACTGAAGCTTTCTTT
TRBV6-6	16	-	-	TRBJ1-1	CASTPGGGLSYTEAFF	TGTGCCAGCACTCCCGGCGGGGGCCTCAGTTACACTGAAGCTTTCTTT
TRBV29-1	14	TRBD1	-	TRBJ2-7	CSVAGGTLFYEQYF	TGCAGCGTTGCAGGGGGAACTTTATTCTACGAGCAGTACTTC
TRBV19	15	-	few	TRBJ1-1	CASSIWRVKSTEAFF	TGTGCCAGTAGTATTTGGCGGGTAAAGTCGACTGAAGCTTTCTTT
TRBV6-1	15	-	-	TRBJ2-5	CASSDPSAPRETQYF	TGTGCCAGCAGTGATCCTAGCGCACCCAGAGAGACCCAGTACTTC
TRBV29-1	10	-	few	TRBJ2-5	CSAFQETQYF	TGCAGCGCATTCCAAGAGACCCAGTACTTC
TRBV20-1	11	-	few	TRBJ2-5	CSAARGETQYF	TGCAGTGCTGCGAGGGGGGAGACCCAGTACTTC
TRBV14	14	-	-	TRBJ1-2	CASSPAGQVYGYTF	TGTGCCAGCAGCCCGGCAGGACAAGTCTATGGCTACACCTTC
TRBV6-5	12	TRBD1	-	TRBJ1-2	CASRDRVYGYTF	TGTGCCAGCAGAGACAGGGTGTACGGCTACACCTTC
TRBV5-1	15	-	-	TRBJ2-7	CASSAREGPPNEQYF	TGCGCCAGCAGCGCACGCGAGGGCCCCCCTAACGAGCAGTACTTC
TRBV7-2	13	-	-	TRBJ2-5	CASSLEKGETQYF	TGTGCCAGCAGCTTAGAGAAAGGAGAGACCCAGTACTTC
TRBV27	14	-	-	TRBJ1-4	CASSPRQINEKLFF	TGTGCCAGCAGTCCCCGACAGATTAATGAAAAACTGTTTTTT
TRBV5-1	14	TRBD1	-	TRBJ2-1	CASSLGTGYNEQFF	TGCGCCAGCAGCTTAGGGACAGGGTACAATGAGCAGTTCTTC
TRBV25-1	17	TRBD1	-	TRBJ2-4	CASSEPRTGRTKNIQYF	TGTGCCAGCAGTGAACCCAGGACAGGGAGGACCAAAAACATTCAGTACTTC
TRBV30	17	TRBD2	-	TRBJ2-3	CAWSGPEAGGFTDTQYF	TGTGCCTGGAGTGGGCCGGAGGCGGGGGGCTTCACAGATACGCAGTATTTT
TRBV7-2	14	-	-	TRBJ2-3	CASSLDGGLWEQYF	TGTGCCAGCAGCTTGGACGGGGGCCTTTGGGAGCAGTATTTT
TRBV29-1	13	-	-	TRBJ2-1	CSVERSSYNEQFF	TGCAGCGTTGAGCGGAGCTCCTACAATGAGCAGTTCTTC
TRBV11-2	13	-	-	TRBJ2-2	CASSAQRTGELFF	TGTGCCAGCAGCGCTCAGCGGACCGGGGAGCTGTTTTTT
TRBV6-5	15	TRBD1	-	TRBJ2-5	CASSHGPQGVETQYF	TGTGCCAGCAGCCACGGACCTCAGGGGGTCGAGACCCAGTACTTC
TRBV7-2	14	TRBD1	few	TRBJ2-2	CASSPRTGPGELFF	TGTGCCAGCAGCCCTAGGACAGGGCCCGGGGAGCTGTTTTTT
TRBV4-1	16	-	few	TRBJ2-7	CASSQELGNIVAEQYF	TGCGCCAGCAGCCAAGAATTGGGTAATATAGTAGCAGAGCAGTACTTC
TRBV2	13	-	once	TRBJ1-5	CASCRDSNQPQHF	TGTGCCAGCTGTAGGGATAGCAATCAGCCCCAGCATTTT
TRBV14	13	-	-	TRBJ1-2	CASSPDGPYGYTF	TGTGCCAGCAGCCCGGACGGACCCTATGGCTACACCTTC
TRBV6-5	14	TRBD1	few	TRBJ2-3	CASSRQGVPDTQYF	TGTGCCAGCAGTCGACAGGGGGTACCAGATACGCAGTATTTT
TRBV7-9	12	-	few	TRBJ1-1	CASRSGNTEAFF	TGTGCCAGCCGAAGTGGTAACACTGAAGCTTTCTTT
TRBV2	15	TRBD1	few	TRBJ2-1	CASSGRTGGINEQFF	TGTGCCAGCAGTGGCAGGACAGGGGGCATCAATGAGCAGTTCTTC
TRBV5-1	15	TRBD1	-	TRBJ1-2	CASSSRGTGNYGYTF	TGCGCCAGCAGCTCGAGAGGGACAGGCAACTATGGCTACACCTTC
TRBV30	13	-	-	TRBJ1-5	CAWSVGPPQPQHF	TGTGCCTGGAGTGTTGGTCCCCCCCAGCCCCAGCATTTT
TRBV29-1	15	-	-	TRBJ2-1	CSVEVPPTPYNEQFF	TGCAGCGTTGAAGTCCCCCCCACACCCTACAATGAGCAGTTCTTC
TRBV30	15	-	few	TRBJ2-1	CAWSERVKSYNEQFF	TGTGCCTGGAGTGAGCGGGTGAAGTCCTACAATGAGCAGTTCTTC
TRBV28	12	-	-	TRBJ2-7	CASSPSVEGWYF	TGTGCCAGCAGTCCCTCCGTGGAGGGTTGGTACTTC
TRBV18	13	-	few	TRBJ2-5	CASSPSREMTQYF	TGTGCCAGCTCACCCTCCCGGGAAATGACCCAGTACTTC
TRBV28	15	-	few	TRBJ2-6	CASIQGHSGANVLTF	TGTGCCAGCATCCAGGGGCACTCTGGGGCCAACGTCCTGACTTTC
TRBV23-1	16	TRBD1	few	TRBJ2-5	CASSHPPGQVTETQYF	TGCGCCAGCAGTCATCCGCCGGGACAGGTTACGGAGACCCAGTACTTC
TRBV27	16	-	-	TRBJ2-4	CASSSFYYGAKNIQYF	TGTGCCAGCAGTTCCTTTTATTATGGGGCCAAAAACATTCAGTACTTC
TRBV7-2	14	-	-	TRBJ1-4	CASSLGRTYEKLFF	TGTGCCAGCAGCTTAGGCCGGACATACGAAAAACTGTTTTTT
TRBV18	15	TRBD1	few	TRBJ2-7	CASSSQGAGSYEQYF	TGTGCCAGCTCGTCGCAGGGGGCAGGTTCCTACGAGCAGTACTTC
TRBV10-3	15	-	-	TRBJ1-4	CAISPEGTTNEKLFF	TGTGCCATCAGCCCGGAGGGAACAACTAATGAAAAACTGTTTTTT
TRBV6-1	13	-	-	TRBJ2-7	CASSVDTSYEQYF	TGTGCCAGCAGTGTTGATACTTCCTACGAGCAGTACTTC
TRBV7-9	16	-	few	TRBJ1-4	CASSPMGTATNEKLFF	TGTGCCAGCAGCCCCATGGGGACTGCAACTAATGAAAAACTGTTTTTT
TRBV4-3	14	-	-	TRBJ1-1	CASSQEKENTEAFF	TGCGCCAGCAGCCAAGAAAAGGAGAACACTGAAGCTTTCTTT
TRBV29-1	14	-	-	TRBJ1-2	CSVDAGQLNYGYTF	TGCAGCGTGGACGCGGGACAACTTAACTATGGCTACACCTTC